The text below deals with one T cell receptor (beta chain). What it recognizes is unknown. This entry belongs to a study of shared clonotypes between healthy human individuals. Points from the study as a whole: Researchers sampled only blood; tissue repertoires likely differ. Clonotypes which were not shared had lower generation probabilities than clonotypes that all four donors shared. Rarefaction showed that sequencing of sorted subsets was incomplete (despite large depth).

The data were produced by immunoSEQ multiplex PCR, yet TCRdb's version contains in-frame clones alone and is incomplete. The data show about 2.4 million clones, 93% seen once. The ends lost 6 bases at V and 6 bases at J; junction bases unmatched: 15. The germline V gene encodes CDR1 SNHLY and CDR2 FYNNEI. The CDR3 has 16 residues. The gene calls are TRBV2 and TRBJ2-7, with 9 bases aligning to TRBD1. The sequence derives from a man aged 18-30 years in good health. Some clones in this sample may be carry-over from other donors' samples. The sample was naive CD4+ T cells from PBMCs. Documented subset: CD45RA+ positively selected. CDR3 coding DNA: TGTGCCAGCAGGAGGGAGGACAGGGGTTTATTCGGCGAGCAGTACTTC. Protein sequence: CASRREDRGLFGEQYF.